This entry describes one T cell receptor (beta chain). This clonotype was seen repeatedly, ten times or more. Its antigen remains unidentified. No base qualities exist here, and no much larger clone lies one base off it. For CDR1 and CDR2, the germline V gene lists SGHRS and YFSETQ. V was cut back by 0 bases and J by 4 bases, leaving a gap of 12 bases between them. The CDR3 spans 15 residues, from the cysteine through the phenylalanine. The DNA shown is the 45-base CDR3, in frame from base 1. The time point label, as the study defines it: after trial treatment. The treatment or condition label corresponds to: LDRT plus nivolumab, ipilimumab, low-dose cyclophosphamide and aspirin (RACIN trial). The donors came from RACIN, which was a single-arm phase I dose-escalation trial that paired nivolumab and ipilimumab with aspirin, low-dose cyclophosphamide and low-dose radiotherapy. Patients were eligible if they had advanced solid tumors that were TIL-negative.

This sample is drawn from a study of low-dose radiotherapy and immunotherapy resistance in tumors (dated by TCRdb to between 2022 and 2023). For the study in its entirety: In Cohort 1, 0.5 Gy per fraction was delivered every 2 weeks, and a total PTV dose of 6.5 Gy was prescribed. Patients were given nivolumab as a 240 mg flat dose every two weeks and ipilimumab at 1 mg/kg every six weeks, with both drugs delivered intravenously. Intravenous cyclophosphamide at 200 mg/m2 was administered every two weeks, one day ahead of each radiation and immunotherapy administration. Starting on cycle 1 day 1, patients took 300 mg of aspirin by mouth once daily for four cycles. Eight patients were included in the translational analysis, namely three from the first dose cohort plus the first five from the second dose cohort. Trial participants were not randomized into treatment groups. Superscript III and a set of TRAV- and TRBV-specific primers were used to synthesize first-strand cDNA, so that both TCRalpha and TCRbeta chains were covered. In Cohort 2, 1 Gy per fraction was delivered every two weeks, for a total of 13 Gy over 26 weeks.

The sequencer listed for this sample is Illumina HiSeq 2500. TCRs were amplified for about 18 PCR cycles with Phusion, using a constant-region primer paired with the adapter attached to the V primers. Isolated mRNA was amplified with the MessageAmp II aRNA Amplification Kit, using a 16-hour in vitro transcription at 37°C. The Dynabeads mRNA DIRECT Purification Kit was used to isolate the mRNA for TCR sequencing. Indexed Illumina adapters were added in a second roughly 26-cycle Phusion PCR, and the resulting products were purified with AMPure XP beads. In the source study's methods: Custom Perl scripts were used to pool TCR sequences that encoded the same protein, to remove out-of-frame sequences, and to calculate the abundance of each clonotype. Any TCR sequence supported by only a single read was excluded from analysis. Shannon entropy, Gini index, clonality, richness, and the frequency of TCRs shared between repertoires were included as repertoire metrics. Through fastp at Q25 and MiXCR, TCRdb rebuilt clones from the public reads, retaining in-frame beta chains. Every distinct CDR3 protein forms one entry, paired with its most common genes and DNA. The V and J calls were not made by the authors but by TCRdb's processing. The sample contains roughly 50,000 distinct CDR3 sequences, roughly 31% of them found a single time. The ten largest account for 8% to 10% of the sample.

Here the chain combines TRBV5-1 and TRBJ2-3, with TRBD2 tentatively as D gene (5 bases match). The sequencing used PBMCs, collected after low-dose radiotherapy plus immunotherapy. The receptor's source is a male donor with rectosigmoid adenocarcinoma. The CDR3: CASSLGTLNADTQYF. The nucleotide sequence reads as follows: TGCGCCAGCAGCTTGGGGACTTTGAACGCAGATACGCAGTATTTT.